This is a list of T cell receptor beta chains from one sample in a study of neoadjuvant anti-PD-1 for oral cavity cancer. Sequencing used immunoSEQ multiplex PCR; TCRdb keeps in-frame clones, though not all of them. Among about 37,000 clones, about 36% were seen once, and the ten largest hold approximately 15%. Sequences were derived from tumor tissue, sampled after nivolumab (anti-PD-1) treatment. These receptors came from a person aged 35-80 years with oral cavity squamous cell carcinoma. The CDR3 runs from the conserved cysteine through the conserved F or W. The D gene is left open where the match is weak. Rows give clone size only sometimes, using once, few, many, or a class for an expanded clone.

few TRBJ2-7 TRBV6-1 . CASSEYEQYF TGTGCCAGCAGCGAATACGAGCAGTACTTC
. TRBJ1-1 TRBV7-2 . CASSQRAGRHTEAFF TGTGCCAGCAGCCAAAGAGCAGGGCGGCACACTGAAGCTTTCTTT
. TRBJ2-7 TRBV9 TRBD2 CASSQAGTVEQYF TGCGCCAGCAGCCAAGCGGGAACCGTCGAGCAGTACTTC
. TRBJ2-6 TRBV21-1 . CASSAGSGANVLTF TGTGCCAGCAGCGCAGGGTCTGGGGCCAACGTCCTGACTTTC
few TRBJ2-3 TRBV11-2 . CASSHPDGASTDTQYF TGTGCCAGCAGCCACCCCGATGGAGCGAGCACAGATACGCAGTATTTT
. TRBJ2-2 TRBV19 TRBD2 CASGSSGGAHPGELFF TGTGCCAGTGGTTCTAGCGGGGGGGCCCATCCCGGGGAGCTGTTTTTT
. TRBJ1-6 TRBV15 . CATSRDDQDYNSPLHF TGTGCCACCAGCAGAGATGACCAGGACTATAATTCACCCCTCCACTTT
many TRBJ2-7 TRBV6-4 TRBD2 CASSEEAGTIYEQYF TGTGCCAGCAGTGAAGAGGCGGGGACTATCTACGAGCAGTACTTC
few TRBJ2-5 TRBV5-5 . CASSLATRGRETQYF TGTGCCAGCAGCTTAGCGACGAGGGGCCGAGAGACCCAGTACTTC
few TRBJ1-5 TRBV7-9 TRBD1 CASSLGQGGQPQHF TGTGCCAGCAGCCTTGGCCAGGGGGGGCAGCCCCAGCATTTT
many TRBJ1-1 TRBV19 . CASSIALVGSEAFF TGTGCCAGTAGTATAGCATTAGTGGGCAGCGAAGCTTTCTTT
few TRBJ2-5 TRBV6-5 TRBD2 CASYGSSGRPMHF TGTGCCTCCTACGGGTCCAGCGGGAGGCCTATGCACTTC
. TRBJ2-1 TRBV5-4 TRBD1 CASSAGQGNYNEQFF TGTGCCAGCAGCGCGGGACAGGGAAACTACAATGAGCAGTTCTTC
. TRBJ1-1 TRBV28 . CASSPQVLGAFF TGTGCCAGCAGTCCACAGGTCTTGGGGGCTTTCTTT
. TRBJ2-7 TRBV7-2 . CASSLRPGGGGSYEQYF TGTGCCAGCAGCCTCCGACCCGGAGGGGGGGGTTCCTACGAGCAGTACTTC
. TRBJ2-5 TRBV27 . CASSFFQGNQETQYF TGTGCCAGCAGTTTCTTCCAGGGAAATCAAGAGACCCAGTACTTC
. TRBJ2-3 TRBV5-6 . CASSFDEDTQYF TGTGCCAGCAGCTTCGACGAAGATACGCAGTATTTT
many TRBJ2-7 TRBV6-6 TRBD2 CASSYASGYEQYF TGTGCCAGCAGTTACGCTAGCGGCTACGAGCAGTACTTC
few TRBJ1-6 TRBV4-1 TRBD1 CASSLSLTGDSPLHF TGCGCCAGCAGCCTTTCACTAACAGGGGACTCACCCCTCCACTTT
. TRBJ1-4 TRBV7-9 . CASSFIRVSSTNEKLFF TGTGCCAGCAGCTTCATCAGGGTATCTTCAACTAATGAAAAACTGTTTTTT
. TRBJ1-1 TRBV5-1 TRBD1 CASSSGTERAFF TGCGCCAGCAGCTCAGGGACAGAAAGAGCTTTCTTT
. TRBJ1-1 TRBV10-3 . CAISGNGRSTEAFF TGTGCCATCAGTGGAAATGGTAGGAGCACTGAAGCTTTCTTT
. TRBJ2-1 TRBV28 TRBD1 CASTIQGANEQFF TGTGCCAGCACCATACAGGGGGCCAATGAGCAGTTCTTC
few TRBJ2-7 TRBV7-2 . CASSLTQRGYEQYF TGTGCCAGCAGCTTAACGCAGAGGGGTTACGAGCAGTACTTC
. TRBJ1-6 TRBV4-2 . CASSQEKDSQSPLHF TGTGCCAGCAGCCAAGAGAAGGACAGCCAGTCACCCCTCCACTTT
. TRBJ2-5 TRBV7-9 . CASSLDLVGGAETQYF TGTGCCAGCAGCTTAGATCTGGTAGGGGGGGCGGAGACCCAGTACTTC
many TRBJ2-1 TRBV6-5 . CASSSREIYNEQFF TGTGCCAGCAGTTCCCGGGAGATCTACAATGAGCAGTTCTTC
many TRBJ1-2 TRBV29-1 . CSVGISGYGYTF TGCAGCGTTGGGATTTCTGGCTATGGCTACACCTTC
once TRBJ1-5 TRBV29-1 . CSVGQGIHSNQPQHF TGCAGCGTTGGTCAGGGAATTCATAGCAATCAGCCCCAGCATTTT
many TRBJ2-3 TRBV5-1 . CASSLASDTQYF TGCGCCAGCAGCTTGGCGTCAGATACGCAGTATTTT
. TRBJ2-3 TRBV7-8 TRBD2 CASSLASSGRIPDTQYF TGTGCCAGCAGCTTAGCGTCTAGCGGGAGAATCCCAGATACGCAGTATTTT
few TRBJ1-1 TRBV18 TRBD1 CASSPRQGARTEAFF TGTGCCAGCTCACCACGCCAGGGGGCGAGAACTGAAGCTTTCTTT
few TRBJ1-6 TRBV7-8 . CASSLASGAVPLHF TGTGCCAGCAGCTTAGCCTCGGGGGCAGTACCCCTCCACTTT
. TRBJ2-4 TRBV6-6 . CASSFWDIGIQYF TGTGCCAGCAGTTTCTGGGACATCGGCATTCAGTACTTC
. TRBJ2-3 TRBV5-1 . CASRDSLGDTQYF TGCGCCAGCCGAGACAGTCTAGGAGATACGCAGTATTTT
few TRBJ2-7 TRBV5-1 TRBD1 CASSLGTGAYEQYF TGCGCCAGCAGCCTAGGGACAGGAGCCTACGAGCAGTACTTC
few TRBJ1-2 TRBV5-4 TRBD1 CASSTNDREVDGYTF TGTGCCAGCAGCACGAATGACAGGGAGGTCGATGGCTACACCTTC
. TRBJ2-3 TRBV6-4 TRBD2 CASSDSSGRGADTQYF TGTGCCAGCAGTGACTCCAGCGGGAGAGGGGCAGATACGCAGTATTTT
. TRBJ1-3 TRBV10-2 . CASSEGRNSGNTIYF TGCGCCAGCAGTGAGGGGAGGAACTCTGGAAACACCATATATTTT
medium-sized TRBJ1-2 TRBV5-1 . CASSPSDRDSHGYTF TGCGCCAGCAGCCCCTCGGACCGGGACTCCCATGGCTACACCTTC
few TRBJ1-2 TRBV4-1 . CASSNNDRRVYGYTF TGCGCCAGCAGCAATAATGACAGGAGGGTTTATGGCTACACCTTC
many TRBJ2-1 TRBV5-6 . CASSYNNEQFF TGTGCCAGCAGCTACAACAATGAGCAGTTCTTC
. TRBJ1-1 TRBV7-9 . CASSLEGNTEAFF TGTGCCAGCAGCTTAGAAGGAAACACTGAAGCTTTCTTT
. TRBJ2-7 TRBV5-1 . CASSFSGRGSYEQYF TGCGCCAGCAGCTTTTCCGGCAGGGGATCCTACGAGCAGTACTTC
few TRBJ2-3 TRBV19 . CASSLDLNTQYF TGTGCCAGTAGTTTAGACTTGAATACGCAGTATTTT
. TRBJ2-1 TRBV28 TRBD1 CASRTDRESSEQFF TGTGCCAGCAGAACCGACAGGGAGTCGAGTGAGCAGTTCTTC
. TRBJ1-3 TRBV20-1 . CSASHGNTIYF TGCAGTGCTAGTCACGGAAACACCATATATTTT
few TRBJ2-1 TRBV9 TRBD2 CASSVLAGGSYNEQFF TGTGCCAGCAGCGTACTAGCGGGTGGCTCCTACAATGAGCAGTTCTTC
. TRBJ2-2 TRBV7-3 TRBD1 CASRTDRGSGELFF TGTGCCAGCAGGACGGACAGGGGAAGCGGGGAGCTGTTTTTT
. TRBJ1-1 TRBV30 . CAWERYSRGTEAFF TGTGCCTGGGAAAGATACTCGAGGGGTACTGAAGCTTTCTTT
. TRBJ2-1 TRBV19 TRBD2 CASSFTSGGAYEQFF TGTGCCAGTAGTTTCACTAGCGGGGGGGCGTATGAGCAGTTCTTC
. TRBJ2-1 TRBV11-1 . CASSLQGYEQFF TGTGCCAGCAGCCTCCAGGGTTATGAGCAGTTCTTC
few TRBJ1-6 TRBV6-5 . CASSYGGSNSPLHF TGTGCCAGCAGTTACGGGGGGTCCAATTCACCCCTCCACTTT